A selection of T cell receptor beta chains follows, all from one sample in a study of blood T cell repertoires in COVID-19. Libraries were prepared by immunoSEQ multiplex PCR; TCRdb keeps only in-frame clonotypes and omits some of them. The sample yields 250,000 to 300,000 clones, roughly 90% seen once. The sequenced material came from peripheral blood. These receptor sequences come from a woman aged 25 to 39 with COVID-19, enrolled during active disease. Both conserved end residues are part of each CDR3. A D gene is named only where the DNA matches it firmly.

J gene,D gene,V gene,CDR3 protein
TRBJ2-7,TRBD1,TRBV19,CASSIRAGQGYEQYF
TRBJ1-4,-,TRBV5-4,CASSLAGDEKLFF
TRBJ1-5,-,TRBV7-2,CASRPSGASNQPQHF
TRBJ1-1,-,TRBV29-1,CSAKTGNTEAFF
TRBJ1-2,TRBD1,TRBV29-1,CSVVDGTAYTF
TRBJ2-5,TRBD2,TRBV2,CASRGGDSRLYF
TRBJ1-3,-,TRBV24-1,CAAREPVASSGNTIYF
TRBJ2-3,TRBD1,TRBV3-1/TRBV3-2,CASSQGGQRTDTQYF
TRBJ1-5,TRBD1,TRBV19,CASSGDRDQPQHF
TRBJ2-7,TRBD1,TRBV12-5,CASGLLRTGGDEQYF
TRBJ2-1,-,TRBV7-9,CASSLALSAPKDEQFF
TRBJ2-2,TRBD2,TRBV15,CATSREPGGPSTGELFF
TRBJ2-1,TRBD2,TRBV4-2,CASSQEETSGGRGGYNEQFF
TRBJ2-1,-,TRBV11-3,CASSLAGEQFF
TRBJ1-1,TRBD1,TRBV7-3,CASSLLGGDTEAFF
TRBJ2-1,-,TRBV15,CATSRDISVEQFF
TRBJ1-1,-,TRBV3-1/TRBV3-2,CASSQKGMNTEAFF
TRBJ1-2,TRBD1,TRBV18,CASSAIDRGLGYTF
TRBJ2-2,TRBD2,TRBV3-1/TRBV3-2,CASSQSIAGATGELFF
TRBJ2-7,-,TRBV11-3,CASSYTPTYEQYF
TRBJ1-6,TRBD1,TRBV5-1,CASHPGTGSNSPLHF
TRBJ2-2,-,TRBV4-1,CASSQATGNTGELFF
TRBJ1-2,TRBD1,TRBV5-1,CASSLSGTGHYGYTF
TRBJ2-2,-,TRBV3-1/TRBV3-2,CASSQGNAGELFF
TRBJ2-7,TRBD2,TRBV27,CASSLSPLLAGAGEQYF
TRBJ2-3,-,TRBV5-4,CASSPKEGGTDTQYF
TRBJ1-2,TRBD1,TRBV7-2,CASSLVGGGYTF